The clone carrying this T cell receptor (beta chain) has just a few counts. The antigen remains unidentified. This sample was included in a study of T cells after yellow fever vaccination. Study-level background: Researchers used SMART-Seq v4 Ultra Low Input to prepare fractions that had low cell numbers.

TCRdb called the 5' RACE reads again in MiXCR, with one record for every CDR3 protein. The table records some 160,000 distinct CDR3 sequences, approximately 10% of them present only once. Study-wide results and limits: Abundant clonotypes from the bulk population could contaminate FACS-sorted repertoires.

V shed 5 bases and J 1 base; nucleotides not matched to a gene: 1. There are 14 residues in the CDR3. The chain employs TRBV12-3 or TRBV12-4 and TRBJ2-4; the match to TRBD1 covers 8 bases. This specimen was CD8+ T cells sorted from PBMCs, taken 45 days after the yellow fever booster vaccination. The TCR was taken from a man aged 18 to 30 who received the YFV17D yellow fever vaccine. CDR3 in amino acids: CASSRTGAKNIQYF. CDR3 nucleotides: TGTGCCAGCAGTCGGACAGGGGCCAAAAACATTCAGTACTTC.